This TCR beta chain was observed in a study of Graves' ophthalmopathy and Graves' hyperthyroidism. Germline loops: CDR1 ENHRY, CDR2 SYGVKD. This CDR3 is 16 amino acids long. Comments on this clonotype: Its antigen is undetermined.

Study-wide results and caveats: Its predictions of ophthalmopathy progression gave the model roughly 71% sensitivity and about 78% specificity.

Stable hyperthyroidism meant no ophthalmopathy within 18 months of follow-up. For repertoire sequencing, the TCR beta CDR3 regions were amplified from RNA transcripts. The workflow started with a first-round RT-PCR run with HTBI primers and then moved on to a second-round multiplex PCR. MiXCR, run by TCRdb on the multiplex PCR reads, gives a single entry per CDR3 protein. The sample carries about 620,000 distinct CDR3 sequences, approximately 21% recorded once. The sample consisted of peripheral blood. The chain is built from TRBV10-3 and TRBJ2-5, with 9 nucleotides matching TRBD2. The TCR was taken from a woman aged 18-29 years with stable Graves' hyperthyroidism. Some clones in this sample may be carry-over from other donors' samples. The CDR3 coding sequence is TGTGCTACCCGCCGGGGTCCTAGCGGGGACCGAGAGACCCAGTACTTC. It encodes CATRRGPSGDRETQYF.